This T cell receptor beta chain was sequenced for a study of regulatory T cells in long-lasting Graves disease. The time point was: newly diagnosed GD, antithyroid drugs for less than 3 months. PBMC RNA served as the TCR library source. Arm-PCR of CDR3 regions and iRepertoire HTBI primers were the basis on which TCR beta libraries were built. Each CDR3 protein is one row after TCRdb ran MiXCR on the multiplex PCR reads. The table includes about 430,000 distinct CDR3 sequences, about 15% detected once. The CDR3 is 14 amino acids. CDR1 and CDR2 (germline): SGHTA, FQGNSA. The V end was cut by 0 bases, the J end by 8 bases, with 11 bases between. This clonotype was observed at least ten times. The data also belong to a second study, concerning T cells in Graves' hyperthyroidism and ophthalmopathy.

The V gene is TRBV7-2, the J gene TRBJ2-4; D is ambiguous. Sequencing used peripheral blood mononuclear cells (PBMCs), obtained at new diagnosis, from a patient treated with antithyroid drugs. The sequence derives from a woman aged 40 to 50 with Graves disease. CDR3 amino acids: CASSLATGRDIQYF. The DNA for the CDR3 is TGTGCCAGCAGCTTAGCGACGGGTAGGGACATTCAGTACTTC.